Below, 28 T cell receptor beta chains from the same sample are listed, as sequenced in a study of blood T cell repertoires in COVID-19. Sequencing used immunoSEQ multiplex PCR; TCRdb keeps in-frame clones, though not all of them. Of a few hundred thousand clones listed, 89% are singletons. Sequenced sample: peripheral blood. The source of these receptors is a man aged 35 to 55 with acute or convalescent COVID-19.

The chain joins TRBV5-1 to TRBJ2-2, with D uncertain. This CDR3 is built from 14 residues. CDR1 SGHRS and CDR2 YFSETQ come from the germline V gene. Trimming shortened V by 1 base and J by 4 bases, and 8 bases separated the two germline ends. The CDR3 loop is CASSLMASTGELFF. As DNA, the CDR3 is TGCGCCAGCAGCTTGATGGCCAGCACCGGGGAGCTGTTTTTT.

The chain links TRBV5-1 to TRBJ2-7; 11 bases fit TRBD2. V trimming: 3 bases; J trimming: 4 bases; junction bases outside the gene matches: 9. CDR3 length equals 16 residues. Looked up from germline, CDR1 is SGHRS and CDR2 is YFSETQ. For the CDR3, the DNA is TGCGCCAGCAGCTACATTAGCGGGAGGGCAAGGTACGAGCAGTACTTC. This encodes CASSYISGRARYEQYF.

The chain joins TRBV28 to TRBJ1-1; D may be TRBD1 (6 bases). The CDR3 has 14 residues. From germline, CDR1 is MDHEN and CDR2 SYDVKM. V lost 7 bases to trimming and J lost 5 bases, with 17 bases between them. Written as DNA, the CDR3 is TGTGCCAGCAATCCGACCCCAGGGGTTACTGAAGCTTTCTTT. This encodes CASNPTPGVTEAFF. Full variable domain (rest looked up from reference TRBV28 and TRBJ1-1): DVKVTQSSRYLVKRTGEKVFLECVQDMDHENMFWYRQDPGLGLRLIYFSYDVKMKEKGDIPEGYSVSREKKERFSLILESASTNQTSMYLCASNPTPGVTEAFFGQGTRLTVV.

This chain uses TRBV6-5 with TRBJ1-2; no reliable D call. CDR1 and CDR2 (germline): MNHEY, SVGAGI. V gave up 0 bases and J gave up 4 bases, with 9 bases separating them. This CDR3 has 14 residues. CDR3 protein: CASSYSRQPYGYTF. Here the CDR3 DNA reads TGTGCCAGCAGTTACTCGAGGCAGCCCTATGGCTACACCTTC.

The chain links TRBV6-5 to TRBJ2-7, with 10 nucleotides matching TRBD1. Germline values: CDR1 MNHEY, CDR2 SVGAGI. The CDR3 totals 14 residues. J lost 6 bases, V lost 5 bases, and 7 bases had no gene match. The CDR3: CASSPSRTGGEQYF. In nucleotides, the CDR3 is TGTGCCAGCAGTCCCTCCCGGACAGGGGGCGAGCAGTACTTC.

V gene TRBV7-2 combines with J gene TRBJ1-4; 7 positions agree with TRBD1. Looked up from germline, CDR1 is SGHTA and CDR2 is FQGNSA. The CDR3 length is 15 residues. J was trimmed by 5 bases and V by 5 bases; bases with no gene match: 8. CDR3 loop: CASSLNRGANEKLFF. In nucleotides, the CDR3 is TGTGCCAGCAGCCTTAACAGGGGAGCAAATGAAAAACTGTTTTTT.

This chain connects TRBV7-8 to TRBJ1-2; 7 bases map to TRBD1. The V gene's germline CDR1 is SGHVS and CDR2 FQNEAQ. CDR3 length: 14 residues. V lost 5 bases and J lost 1; bases outside the gene matches: 4. The CDR3 nucleotides are TGTGCCAGCAGCGTCAACAGGGGTAACTATGGCTACACCTTC. Translation gives CASSVNRGNYGYTF.

This chain connects TRBV7-9 to TRBJ1-2, with 9 positions matching TRBD1. The CDR3 has 17 amino acids. Germline lookup yields CDR1 SEHNR and CDR2 FQNEAQ (reference sequence). Germline trimming cut 5 bases from V and 0 bases from J; bases unmatched to any gene: 10. The CDR3 nucleotides read TGTGCCAGCAGCCCCACCCCCGACAGGGGGGCTAACTATGGCTACACCTTC. Protein product: CASSPTPDRGANYGYTF.

The chain uses TRBV6-5 and TRBJ2-7; 8 nucleotides align to TRBD2. V lost 6 bases, J lost 3 bases, and 7 bases stayed unmatched. The CDR3 totals 14 residues. CDR1 and CDR2 (germline): MNHEY, SVGAGI. CDR3 residues: CASRPGSGGYEQYF. DNA for the CDR3: TGTGCCAGCAGGCCAGGCAGCGGGGGCTACGAGCAGTACTTC.

The sample holds one count of this clone. At one end the junction does not follow the germline gene, possibly because of a read error. The V call is TRBV5-4, the J call TRBJ1-2; TRBD1 aligns across 8 bases. Germline CDR1 and CDR2: SGHNT and YYREEE (reference sequence). The CDR3 extends over 13 amino acids. CDR3 residues: CASRSDRDYGYTF. CDR3 sequence (DNA): TGTGCCAGCAGATCGGACAGGGACTACGGCTACACCTTC. The entire variable domain, with the rest obtained from reference TRBV5-4 and TRBJ1-2, is as follows: ETGVTQSPTHLIKTRGQQVTLRCSSQSGHNTVSWYQQALGQGPQFIFQYYREEENGRGNFPPRFSGLQFPNYSSELNVNALELDDSALYLCASRSDRDYGYTFGSGTRLTVV.

This clone appeared once. This rearrangement joins TRBV5-1 to TRBJ1-1; D is uncertain. The CDR3 is 13 amino acids. Trimming removed 4 bases from V and 5 bases from J, with 12 bases in between. CDR1 is SGHRS and CDR2 is YFSETQ in the germline V gene. The CDR3 reads CASSPGRWTEAFF. In DNA, the CDR3 is TGCGCCAGCAGCCCTGGTCGGTGGACTGAAGCTTTCTTT.

The chain combines TRBV3-1 (or the pseudogene TRBV3-2) with TRBJ2-2; D uncertain. V lost 2 bases, J lost 0 bases, and 7 bases lay in between. Germline lookup yields CDR1 LGHDT and CDR2 YNNKEL (reference sequence). CDR3 length: 15 residues. CDR3 coding DNA: TGTGCCAGCAGCCAAACAATGACGAACACCGGGGAGCTGTTTTTT. Residues: CASSQTMTNTGELFF.

A single count supports this clone. The chain recombines TRBV4-2 with TRBJ2-2; perhaps TRBD2 as D (6 bases). Germline CDR1 reads LGHNA; CDR2 reads YNFKEQ. Trimming took 0 bases from V and 6 from J, leaving 11 bases between them. This CDR3 region has 15 residues. The CDR3 region has the DNA TGTGCCAGCAGCCAAGAGGAGGGAGTAGCCGGGGAGCTGTTTTTT. Translating it yields CASSQEEGVAGELFF.

The chain links TRBV7-9 to TRBJ2-2; D unclear. The CDR3 spans 16 residues. V shed 4 bases and J shed 4 bases, with 16 bases lying between them. CDR1 SEHNR and CDR2 FQNEAQ come from the germline V gene (reference sequence). CDR3 amino acids: CASSSLTGGLTGELFF. The CDR3 bases are TGTGCCAGCAGCTCACTTACCGGCGGCCTCACCGGGGAGCTGTTTTTT.

The CDR3 region is CASSERWDTTYEQYF. For the CDR3, the DNA is TGTGCCAGCAGTGAAAGATGGGACACGACCTACGAGCAGTACTTC. V is TRBV2 and J is TRBJ2-7; D possibly corresponds to TRBD1 (6 bases). CDR1 is SNHLY, CDR2 FYNNEI, per germline. This CDR3 spans 15 amino acids. V was pared by 2 bases and J by 2 bases, with 13 bases between.

The chain links TRBV9 to TRBJ1-4; unclear D gene. Trimming cost V 0 bases and J 7 bases, with 13 bases left between them. This CDR3 spans 15 amino acids. Germline assignment: CDR1 SGDLS and CDR2 YYNGEE. CDR3 protein: CASSVESISGEKLFF. In DNA form, the CDR3 reads TGTGCCAGCAGCGTAGAAAGCATTTCAGGTGAAAAACTGTTTTTT.

The J gene is TRBJ2-1, the V gene TRBV4-1, with 8 bases aligning to TRBD1. V was clipped by 4 bases and J by 7 bases; unmatched bases: 9. The germline V gene encodes CDR1 MGHRA and CDR2 YSYEKL. This CDR3 has 15 amino acids. CDR3 DNA sequence: TGCGCCAGCAGCCGAGAGGGGACAGGACCAAATGAGCAGTTCTTC. This sequence encodes CASSREGTGPNEQFF.

The rearrangement uses TRBV5-1 and TRBJ2-3; 9 bases match TRBD2. The CDR3 loop spans 16 amino acids. Germline CDR1 reads SGHRS; CDR2 reads YFSETQ. The V and J ends lost 0 bases and 3 bases, in that order; junction bases with no gene match: 5. CDR3 sequence: CASSLGGGRGTDTQYF. In DNA, the CDR3 is TGCGCCAGCAGCTTGGGGGGCGGGAGGGGTACAGATACGCAGTATTTT.

This chain connects TRBV7-9 to TRBJ2-2, with 9 bases lining up with TRBD2. Unmatched junction bases numbered 0, after V lost 1 base and J lost 6 bases. Germline V gene lookup returns CDR1 SEHNR and CDR2 FQNEAQ (reference sequence). CDR3 length equals 14 residues. In DNA form, the CDR3 reads TGTGCCAGCAGCTTAGTAGCGGGAGCCGGGGAGCTGTTTTTT. Translated: CASSLVAGAGELFF.

The V and J genes are TRBV28 and TRBJ2-1, with 9 positions matching TRBD2. The germline V gene has CDR1 MDHEN and CDR2 SYDVKM. Unmatched junction bases numbered 17, after V lost 5 bases and J lost 3 bases. This CDR3 comprises 19 residues. CDR3 loop: CASSVTSGTPSPGYNEQFF. In DNA, the CDR3 is TGTGCCAGCAGTGTGACTAGCGGCACCCCTTCACCCGGCTACAATGAGCAGTTCTTC. Full variable domain (outside the CDR3, taken from reference TRBV28 and TRBJ2-1): DVKVTQSSRYLVKRTGEKVFLECVQDMDHENMFWYRQDPGLGLRLIYFSYDVKMKEKGDIPEGYSVSREKKERFSLILESASTNQTSMYLCASSVTSGTPSPGYNEQFFGPGTRLTVL.

The chain links TRBV5-6 to TRBJ2-3; D might be TRBD1 (6 bases). The ends were cut back, 0 bases at V and 3 bases at J, with 11 bases in the middle. The CDR3 has 15 residues. Germline CDR1 SGHDT, CDR2 YYEEEE. The CDR3 reads CASSLEQGYTDTQYF. The CDR3 nucleotides are TGTGCCAGCAGCTTGGAACAGGGATATACAGATACGCAGTATTTT.

On this clone: This is likely a read error, given that the CDR3 carries no conserved phenylalanine or tryptophan at its end. In DNA form, the CDR3 reads TGTGCCAGCTCCAAACGACAGGGCCCGAACTATGGCTACACCGTC. Its protein product is CASSKRQGPNYGYTV. V gene TRBV18 combines with J gene TRBJ1-2; 7 nucleotides line up with TRBD1. The CDR3 covers 15 residues. Germline V gene data show CDR1 as KGHSH and CDR2 as LQKENI. V trimming: 6 bases; J trimming: 2 bases; junction bases outside the gene matches: 9.

CDR3 sequence reads: CASSIGQRSSGNTIYF. The CDR3 DNA sequence: TGTGCCAGTAGTATCGGACAACGGAGCTCTGGAAACACCATATATTTT. This chain connects TRBV19 to TRBJ1-3; perhaps TRBD1 as D (5 bases). Germline CDR1 reads LNHDA; CDR2 reads SQIVND (reference sequence). The CDR3 extends over 16 amino acids. V lost 3 bases and J lost 0, with 12 bases in between.

This chain links TRBV5-1 with TRBJ2-7; 8 bases agree with TRBD1. The CDR3 loop spans 15 amino acids. CDR1 and CDR2 from the germline V gene are SGHRS and YFSETQ. V lost 1 base to trimming and J lost 2 bases; unmatched junction nucleotides: 5. The CDR3 bases are TGCGCCAGCAGCTTGAAGCAGGGGGCCCCCTACGAGCAGTACTTC. Amino acids: CASSLKQGAPYEQYF.

This chain joins TRBV9 and TRBJ2-7; a possible D gene is TRBD1 (6 bases). V lost 3 bases to trimming and J lost 0 bases, with 10 bases between them. The CDR3 runs to 14 residues. The germline gives CDR1 SGDLS, CDR2 YYNGEE. This CDR3 reads CASSAGTSSYEQYF. The CDR3 DNA is TGTGCCAGCAGCGCCGGGACAAGCTCCTACGAGCAGTACTTC.

This chain joins TRBV10-1 and TRBJ2-1; TRBD2 matches at 9 bases. The V and J ends lost 3 bases and 4 bases, in that order; junction bases with no gene match: 4. This CDR3 comprises 15 residues. Germline CDR1 WNHNN, CDR2 SYGVQD (reference sequence). The CDR3 DNA follows: TGCGCCAGCAGTGATACTCTAGCGGGGTACAATGAGCAGTTCTTC. It is translated as CASSDTLAGYNEQFF.

The J gene is TRBJ2-5, the V gene TRBV7-2; 9 bases map to TRBD2. V lost 1 base and J lost 3; bases outside the gene matches: 9. The CDR3 contains 17 residues. Per germline, CDR1 SGHTA and CDR2 FQGNSA. Here the CDR3 DNA reads TGTGCCAGCAGCTTAGTAGGCGGGGGGGCGTTCGAAGAGACCCAGTACTTC. This codes for CASSLVGGGAFEETQYF.

This clone showed up just once. V usage is TRBV25-1 and J usage is TRBJ2-5; D ambiguous. The V gene lost 7 bases and the J gene lost 5 bases, with 14 bases spanning the gap. Germline-derived CDR1 and CDR2 are MGHDK and SYGVNS. The CDR3 has 13 amino acids. The CDR3 sequence is CASKAISRETQYF. CDR3 DNA: TGTGCCAGCAAAGCCATTTCGAGGGAGACCCAGTACTTC.